The present T cell receptor beta chain was sequenced within a study of molecular identifiers for immune sequencing clone quantification. Using its own MiXCR run on the PCR reads, TCRdb lists one record per CDR3 protein. The sample consists of about half a million distinct CDR3 sequences, around a fifth of them appearing once. This CDR3 has 15 residues. Trimming left V 1 base short and J 4 bases short, with 12 bases between. Germline loops: CDR1 MGHRA, CDR2 YSYEKL. The rearrangement links TRBV4-1 to TRBJ2-3; perhaps TRBD2 as D (6 bases). This TCR was sampled from a human donor in good health. Some libraries in this study had Jurkat cell RNA spiked in. The source material was naive CD8+ T cells from blood, with Jurkat cell RNA spiked in. Subset in this sample: FACS-sorted CD8+CD4-CCR7+CD45RA+ naive T cells. CDR3 sequence reads: CASSQGLDSADTQYF. The CDR3 region has the DNA TGCGCCAGCAGCCAAGGACTAGATAGTGCAGATACGCAGTATTTT.